This TCR beta chain was identified during a study of OX40 agonist ivuxolimab in advanced cancers. General study results and limits: Among the lowest peripheral clonal expansion occurred in 0.1-3.0 mg/kg partial responders.

A remark on this clone: Its antigen is as yet unknown.

Profiled with immunoSEQ multiplex PCR; TCRdb holds only in-frame clones, not every one. The sample holds around 15,000 clones; 84% are singletons and the top ten take approximately 68%. The CDR3 runs 13 residues. Germline V gene sequence: CDR1 SGHNT, CDR2 YENEEA. V was cut by 5 bases and J by 4 bases, with 10 bases left in between. The TCR was taken from an adult with an advanced solid tumor such as melanoma, head and neck, liver or kidney cancer. The J gene is TRBJ2-3, the V gene TRBV11-3; the D is unclear. Here the sequenced sample was CD4+ or CD8+ T cells sorted from blood, taken in a trial of the OX40 agonist ivuxolimab. The CDR3 bases are TGTGCCAGCAGCATCAACACGGCAGATACGCAGTATTTT. This translates into CASSINTADTQYF.